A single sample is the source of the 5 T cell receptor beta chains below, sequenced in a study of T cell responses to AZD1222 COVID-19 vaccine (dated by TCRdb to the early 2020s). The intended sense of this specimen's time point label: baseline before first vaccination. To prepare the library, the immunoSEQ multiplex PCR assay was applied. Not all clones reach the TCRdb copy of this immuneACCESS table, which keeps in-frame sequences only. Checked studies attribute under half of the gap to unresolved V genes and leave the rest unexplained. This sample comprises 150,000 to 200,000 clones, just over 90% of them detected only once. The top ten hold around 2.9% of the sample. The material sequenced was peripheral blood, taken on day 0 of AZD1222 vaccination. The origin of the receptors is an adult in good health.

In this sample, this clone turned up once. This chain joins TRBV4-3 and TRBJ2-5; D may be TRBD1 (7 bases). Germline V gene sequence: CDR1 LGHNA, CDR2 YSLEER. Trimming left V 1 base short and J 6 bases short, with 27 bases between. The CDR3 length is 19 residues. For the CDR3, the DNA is TGCGCCAGCAGCCAAGTTTCTTTTCCACGACAGGGAGGTCTACAGACCCAGTACTTC. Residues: CASSQVSFPRQGGLQTQYF.

CDR3 residues: CASSLAGGYQPQHF. The CDR3, as DNA: TGTGCCAGCAGCTTAGCGGGGGGATATCAGCCCCAGCATTTT. The chain joins TRBV7-2 to TRBJ1-5, with a possible D match to TRBD1 (5 bases). Trimming stripped 0 bases from V and 5 bases from J, with 8 bases between. This CDR3 region has 14 residues. Germline assignment: CDR1 SGHTA and CDR2 FQGNSA.

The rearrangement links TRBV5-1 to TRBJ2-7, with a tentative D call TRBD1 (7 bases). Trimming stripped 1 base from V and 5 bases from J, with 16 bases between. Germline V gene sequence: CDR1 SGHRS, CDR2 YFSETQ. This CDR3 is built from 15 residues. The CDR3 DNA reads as TGCGCCAGCAGCTTGCGGCAGGGGGGAATAAACGAGCAGTACTTC. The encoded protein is CASSLRQGGINEQYF. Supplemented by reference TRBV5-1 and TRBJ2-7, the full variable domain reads KAGVTQTPRYLIKTRGQQVTLSCSPISGHRSVSWYQQTPGQGLQFLFEYFSETQRNKGNFPGRFSGRQFSNSRSEMNVSTLELGDSALYLCASSLRQGGINEQYFGPGTRLTVT.

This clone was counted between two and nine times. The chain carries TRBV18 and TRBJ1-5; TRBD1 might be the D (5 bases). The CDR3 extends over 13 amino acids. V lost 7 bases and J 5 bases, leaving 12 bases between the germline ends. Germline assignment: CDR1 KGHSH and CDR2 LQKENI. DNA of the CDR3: TGTGCCAGCTGTACAGGTGATTATCAGCCCCAGCATTTT. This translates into CASCTGDYQPQHF. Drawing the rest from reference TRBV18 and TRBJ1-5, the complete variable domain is NAGVMQNPRHLVRRRGQEARLRCSPMKGHSHVYWYRQLPEEGLKFMVYLQKENIIDESGMPKERFSAEFPKEGPSILRIQQVVRGDSAAYFCASCTGDYQPQHFGDGTRLSIL.

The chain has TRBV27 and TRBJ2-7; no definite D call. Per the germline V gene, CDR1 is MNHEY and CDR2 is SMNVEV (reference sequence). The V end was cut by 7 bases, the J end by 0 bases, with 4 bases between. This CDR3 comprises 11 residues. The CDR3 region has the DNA TGTGCCAGCACCGGCTCCTACGAGCAGTACTTC. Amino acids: CASTGSYEQYF.